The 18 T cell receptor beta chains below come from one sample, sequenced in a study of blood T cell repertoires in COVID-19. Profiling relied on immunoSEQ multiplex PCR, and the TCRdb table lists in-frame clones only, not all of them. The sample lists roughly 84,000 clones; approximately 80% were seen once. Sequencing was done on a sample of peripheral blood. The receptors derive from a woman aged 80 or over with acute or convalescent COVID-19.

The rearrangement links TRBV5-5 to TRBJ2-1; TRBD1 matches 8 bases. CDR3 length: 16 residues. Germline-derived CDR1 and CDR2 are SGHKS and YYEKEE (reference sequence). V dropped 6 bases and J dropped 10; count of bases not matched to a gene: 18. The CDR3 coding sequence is TGTGCCAGCATCGGGGCGACAGGGGCTACCCTCAGGGAGCAGTTCTTC. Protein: CASIGATGATLREQFF.

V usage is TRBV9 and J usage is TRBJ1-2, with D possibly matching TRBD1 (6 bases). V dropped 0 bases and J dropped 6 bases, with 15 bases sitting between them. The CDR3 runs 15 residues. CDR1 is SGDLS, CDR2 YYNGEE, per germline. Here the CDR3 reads CASSVEVWGLDGYTF. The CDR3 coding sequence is TGTGCCAGCAGCGTAGAGGTGTGGGGGCTGGATGGCTACACCTTC.

This CDR3 is CASSLGTGANQPQHF. In nucleotides, the CDR3 is TGTGCCAGCAGCCTTGGGACAGGAGCCAATCAGCCCCAGCATTTT. The chain carries TRBV6-5 and TRBJ1-5, with 8 bases that match TRBD1. The CDR3 covers 15 residues. Losses at the gene ends were 6 bases for V and 3 bases for J; bases not matched to a gene: 7. CDR1 and CDR2 (germline): MNHEY, SVGAGI.

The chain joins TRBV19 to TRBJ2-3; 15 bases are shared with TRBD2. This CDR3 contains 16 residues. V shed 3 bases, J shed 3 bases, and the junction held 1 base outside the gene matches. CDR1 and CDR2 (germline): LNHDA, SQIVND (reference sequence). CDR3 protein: CASSIGLAGGTDTQYF. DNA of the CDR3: TGTGCCAGTAGTATCGGACTAGCGGGGGGGACAGATACGCAGTATTTT.

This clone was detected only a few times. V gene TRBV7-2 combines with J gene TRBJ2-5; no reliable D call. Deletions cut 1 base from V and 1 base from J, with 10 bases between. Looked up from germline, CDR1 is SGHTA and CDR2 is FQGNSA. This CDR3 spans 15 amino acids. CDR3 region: CASSLVPGLQETQYF. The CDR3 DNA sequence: TGTGCCAGCAGCTTAGTTCCAGGTCTCCAAGAGACCCAGTACTTC.

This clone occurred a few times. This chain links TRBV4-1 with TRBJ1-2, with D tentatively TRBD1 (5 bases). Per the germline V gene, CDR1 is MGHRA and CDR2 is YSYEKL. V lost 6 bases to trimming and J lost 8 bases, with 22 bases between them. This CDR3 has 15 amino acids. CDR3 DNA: TGCGCCAGCAGAAGATCAGACGGGGGGAGTCAAGGCTACACCTTC. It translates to CASRRSDGGSQGYTF.

CDR3: CASSPGTAGEYF. DNA of the CDR3: TGTGCCAGCAGTCCAGGGACAGCGGGCGAGTACTTC. The rearrangement links TRBV28 to TRBJ2-7; TRBD1 is a possible D gene (7 bases). Germline lookup yields CDR1 MDHEN and CDR2 SYDVKM. V lost 5 bases, J lost 11 bases, and 16 bases lay in between. This CDR3 has 12 residues.

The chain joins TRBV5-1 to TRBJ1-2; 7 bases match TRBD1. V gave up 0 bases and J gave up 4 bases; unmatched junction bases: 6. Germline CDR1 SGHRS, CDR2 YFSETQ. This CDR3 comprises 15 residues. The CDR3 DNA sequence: TGCGCCAGCAGCTTGGAACAGGGGAAAATCTATGGCTACACCTTC. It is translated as CASSLEQGKIYGYTF.

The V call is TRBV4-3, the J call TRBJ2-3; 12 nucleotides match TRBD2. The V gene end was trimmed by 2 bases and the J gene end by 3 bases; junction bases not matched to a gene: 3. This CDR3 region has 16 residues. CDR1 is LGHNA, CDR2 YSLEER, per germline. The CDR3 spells CASSQLAGGLTDTQYF. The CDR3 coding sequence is TGCGCCAGCAGCCAACTAGCGGGGGGGCTGACAGATACGCAGTATTTT.

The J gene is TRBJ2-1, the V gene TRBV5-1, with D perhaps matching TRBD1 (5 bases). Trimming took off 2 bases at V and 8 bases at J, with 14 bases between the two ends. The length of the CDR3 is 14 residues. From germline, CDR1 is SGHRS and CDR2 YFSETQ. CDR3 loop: CASSLRRGVDEQFF. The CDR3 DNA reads TGCGCCAGCAGCTTAAGAAGGGGTGTCGATGAGCAGTTCTTC. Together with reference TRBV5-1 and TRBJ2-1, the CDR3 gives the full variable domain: KAGVTQTPRYLIKTRGQQVTLSCSPISGHRSVSWYQQTPGQGLQFLFEYFSETQRNKGNFPGRFSGRQFSNSRSEMNVSTLELGDSALYLCASSLRRGVDEQFFGPGTRLTVL.

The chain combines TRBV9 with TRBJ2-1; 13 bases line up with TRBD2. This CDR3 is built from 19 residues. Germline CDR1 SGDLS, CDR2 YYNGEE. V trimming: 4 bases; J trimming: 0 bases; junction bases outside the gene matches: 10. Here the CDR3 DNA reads TGTGCCAGCAGCTCACGACTAGCGGGGGGCCGGAACTCCTACAATGAGCAGTTCTTC. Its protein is CASSSRLAGGRNSYNEQFF.

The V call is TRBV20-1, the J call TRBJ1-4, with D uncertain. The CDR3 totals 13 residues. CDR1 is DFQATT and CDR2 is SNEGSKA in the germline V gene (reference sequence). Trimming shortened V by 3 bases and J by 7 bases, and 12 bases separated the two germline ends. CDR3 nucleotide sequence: TGCAGTGCTAGTGACTTTTCCGTTGAAAAACTGTTTTTT. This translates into CSASDFSVEKLFF.

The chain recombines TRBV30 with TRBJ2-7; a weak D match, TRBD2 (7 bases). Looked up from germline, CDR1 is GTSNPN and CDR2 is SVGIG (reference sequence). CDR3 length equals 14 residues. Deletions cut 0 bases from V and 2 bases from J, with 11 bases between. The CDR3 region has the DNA TGTGCCTGGAGTGTAGGGGGGGGCCCCTACGAGCAGTACTTC. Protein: CAWSVGGGPYEQYF.

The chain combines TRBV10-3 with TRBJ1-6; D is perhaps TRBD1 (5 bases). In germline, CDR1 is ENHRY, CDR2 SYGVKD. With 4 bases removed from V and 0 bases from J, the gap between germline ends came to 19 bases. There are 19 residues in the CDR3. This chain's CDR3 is CAISATRQGTSSYNSPLHF. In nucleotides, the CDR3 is TGTGCCATCAGTGCCACGAGGCAGGGCACGAGCTCCTATAATTCACCCCTCCACTTT.

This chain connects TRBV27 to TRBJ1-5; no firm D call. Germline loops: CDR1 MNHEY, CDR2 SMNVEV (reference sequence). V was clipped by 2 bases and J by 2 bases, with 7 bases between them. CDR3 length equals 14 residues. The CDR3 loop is CASSLMQGNQPQHF. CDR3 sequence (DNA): TGTGCCAGCAGTTTAATGCAGGGCAATCAGCCCCAGCATTTT.

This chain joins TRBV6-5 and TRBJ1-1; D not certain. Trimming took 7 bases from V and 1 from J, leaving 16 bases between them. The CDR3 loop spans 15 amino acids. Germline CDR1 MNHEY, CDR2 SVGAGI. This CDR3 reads CASTDITPGNTEAFF. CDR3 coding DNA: TGTGCCAGCACCGACATAACCCCCGGGAACACTGAAGCTTTCTTT.

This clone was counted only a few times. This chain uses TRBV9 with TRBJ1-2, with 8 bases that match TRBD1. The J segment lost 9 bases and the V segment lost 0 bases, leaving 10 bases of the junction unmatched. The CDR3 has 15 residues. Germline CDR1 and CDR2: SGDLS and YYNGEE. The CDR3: CASSVAPRTGMSYTF. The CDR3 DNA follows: TGTGCCAGCAGCGTAGCCCCCCGGACAGGGATGAGCTACACCTTC.

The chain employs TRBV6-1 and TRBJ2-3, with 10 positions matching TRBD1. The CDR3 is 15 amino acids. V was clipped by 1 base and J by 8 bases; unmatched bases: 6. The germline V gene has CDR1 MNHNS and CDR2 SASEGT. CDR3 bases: TGTGCCAGCAGTGAAGTTGGGACAGGGGCTTCTACGCAGTATTTT. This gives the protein CASSEVGTGASTQYF.